A selection of T cell receptor beta chains follows, all from one sample in a study of T cell repertoires and HLA-DP antigens. Only in-frame clones appear in the TCRdb table, and some are missing; sequencing was by immunoSEQ multiplex PCR. In the table there are about 110,000 clones, nearly 95% of which are singletons. No antigen has been identified for these receptors. Sequencing was done on a sample of CD4+ T cells from PBMCs. These receptors originate from a woman aged 18-35 years in good health and CMV-seronegative. Each CDR3 is given with its conserved first and last residue. The D gene is left open where the match is weak. Not all rows give a size; the values are once, few, many and, for expanded clones, a class.

>TRBD1|NA|TRBV7-6|14|TRBJ1-2
CASSLDGTGGGYTF
TGTGCCAGCAGCTTAGATGGCACAGGGGGAGGCTACACCTTC
>NA|NA|TRBV7-3|15|TRBJ2-2
CASSRGQSNTGELFF
TGTGCCAGCAGTCGTGGACAGTCGAACACCGGGGAGCTGTTTTTT
>NA|once|TRBV29-1|14|TRBJ1-2
CSVVPRLRFYGYTF
TGCAGCGTCGTCCCAAGGTTGCGATTCTATGGCTACACCTTC
>TRBD2|NA|TRBV27|15|TRBJ2-3
CASSSQRGRTDTQYF
TGTGCCAGCAGTTCACAGCGGGGACGCACAGATACGCAGTATTTT
>NA|many|TRBV14|17|TRBJ2-5
CASSQVGGARIGETQYF
TGTGCCAGCAGCCAAGTTGGCGGGGCTCGGATCGGAGAGACCCAGTACTTC
>NA|NA|TRBV20-1|11|TRBJ2-5
CSARVGETQYF
TGCAGTGCTAGAGTGGGAGAGACCCAGTACTTC
>TRBD2|NA|TRBV11-1|15|TRBJ2-5
CASSLASGREETQYF
TGTGCCAGCAGCTTAGCTAGCGGGAGGGAAGAGACCCAGTACTTC
>TRBD1|NA|TRBV7-8|14|TRBJ2-2
CASSRDRNTGELFF
TGTGCCAGCAGTCGGGACAGAAACACCGGGGAGCTGTTTTTT
>TRBD2|NA|TRBV7-9|16|TRBJ2-1
CASSSQRAGVFNEQFF
TGTGCCAGCAGCTCCCAAAGAGCGGGAGTTTTCAATGAGCAGTTCTTC
>NA|NA|TRBV6-5|14|TRBJ1-2
CASSPLGVRYGYTF
TGTGCCAGCAGCCCCTTGGGCGTTCGGTATGGCTACACCTTC
>NA|NA|TRBV11-1|15|TRBJ2-3
CASSPHSGVTDTQYF
TGTGCCAGCAGCCCCCATTCGGGGGTCACAGATACGCAGTATTTT
>NA|NA|TRBV7-3|14|TRBJ1-1
CASSSDGGNTEAFF
TGTGCCAGCAGCTCGGACGGGGGGAACACTGAAGCTTTCTTT
>NA|NA|TRBV18|14|TRBJ2-1
CASSPITGEGEQFF
TGTGCCAGCTCACCAATAACAGGGGAGGGAGAGCAGTTCTTC
>TRBD1|once|TRBV7-2|15|TRBJ1-4
CASSAGQSTNEKLFF
TGTGCCAGCAGCGCGGGACAGTCAACTAATGAAAAACTGTTTTTT
>NA|NA|TRBV29-1|15|TRBJ2-6
CSVVGTGSGANVLTF
TGCAGCGTTGTCGGGACGGGCTCTGGGGCCAACGTCCTGACTTTC
>NA|NA|TRBV7-2|13|TRBJ1-4
CASSFHGSEKLFF
TGTGCCAGCAGCTTTCATGGCTCTGAAAAACTGTTTTTT
>NA|once|TRBV19|12|TRBJ2-3
CASSFRSDTQYF
TGTGCCAGTAGTTTCCGTTCAGATACGCAGTATTTT
>TRBD2|once|TRBV5-1|16|TRBJ2-7
CASSLVSLAGVFEQYF
TGCGCCAGCAGCTTGGTCTCACTAGCGGGAGTTTTCGAGCAGTACTTC